This paragraph reports one T cell receptor (beta chain). This sample stems from a study of T-cell memory formation after mild COVID-19. This CDR3 has 16 residues. The V end was cut by 4 bases, the J end by 5 bases, with 20 bases between. Germline V lookup: CDR1 LGHDT, CDR2 YNNKEL (reference sequence). TCRdb reprocessed the 5' RACE reads via MiXCR and lists one record per CDR3 protein. The sample has roughly 560,000 distinct CDR3 sequences, over 20% seen once. The sequenced material came from PBMCs or a T cell subset sorted from them (not recorded which). The receptor was isolated from an adult woman who had mild COVID-19 (a few samples of this study predate the infection). Cell type and time point are not known. The chain employs TRBV3-1 and TRBJ2-5, with D possibly being TRBD1 (5 bases). The CDR3, as DNA: TGTGCCAGCAGCCCAAATGGGGCCAGGGTGGGGGAGACCCAGTACTTC. Translating it yields CASSPNGARVGETQYF.